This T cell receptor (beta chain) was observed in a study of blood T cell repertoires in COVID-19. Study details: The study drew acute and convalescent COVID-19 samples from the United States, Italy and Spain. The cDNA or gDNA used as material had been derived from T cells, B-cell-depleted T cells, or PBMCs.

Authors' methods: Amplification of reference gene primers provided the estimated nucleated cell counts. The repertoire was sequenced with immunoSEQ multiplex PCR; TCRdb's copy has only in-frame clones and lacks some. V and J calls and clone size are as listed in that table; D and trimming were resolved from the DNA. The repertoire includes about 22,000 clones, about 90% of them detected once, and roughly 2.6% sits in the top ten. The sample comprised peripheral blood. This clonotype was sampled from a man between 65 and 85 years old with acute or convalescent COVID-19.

DNA for the CDR3: TGTGCCAGCAGCTGGACAGGGTCTAATGAAAAACTGTTTTTT. Protein: CASSWTGSNEKLFF. The chain is built from TRBV5-4 and TRBJ1-4; 8 bases are shared with TRBD1. CDR1 and CDR2 from the germline V gene are SGHNT and YYREEE (reference sequence). The length of the CDR3 is 14 residues. V gave up 3 bases and J gave up 3 bases; unmatched junction bases: 1.